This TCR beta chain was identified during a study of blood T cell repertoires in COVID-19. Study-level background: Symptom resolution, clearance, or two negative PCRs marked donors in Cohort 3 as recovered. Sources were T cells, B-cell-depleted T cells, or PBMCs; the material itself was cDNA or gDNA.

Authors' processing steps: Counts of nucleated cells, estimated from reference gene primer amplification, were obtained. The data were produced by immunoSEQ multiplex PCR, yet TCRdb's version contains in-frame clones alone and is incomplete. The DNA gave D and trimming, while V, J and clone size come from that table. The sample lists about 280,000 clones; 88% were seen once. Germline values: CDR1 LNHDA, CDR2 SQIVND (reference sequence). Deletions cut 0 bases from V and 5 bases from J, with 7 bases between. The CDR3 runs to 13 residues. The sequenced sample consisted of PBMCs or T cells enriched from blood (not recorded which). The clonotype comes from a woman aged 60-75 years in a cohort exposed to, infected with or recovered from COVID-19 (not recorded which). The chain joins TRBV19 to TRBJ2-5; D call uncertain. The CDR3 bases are TGTGCCAGTAGTATAGATTTTGAGGAGACCCAGTACTTC. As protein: CASSIDFEETQYF.